The clone carrying this T cell receptor (beta chain) has a handful of counts. Antigen unknown. The sample comes from a study of T cell repertoires in cytomegalovirus infection. Broader study findings: HLA-C-restricted CMV-specific TCR beta clonotypes prevailed in the ex vivo response.

TCRdb redid the calling of the reads with MiXCR, one entry per CDR3 protein. This sample has around 50,000 distinct CDR3 sequences, with over 15% found just once. The source material was CD8+ T cells from cultured PBMCs, sampled from culture after CMV antigen stimulation. This sequence was found in a human donor in good health (CMV status not recorded). Some clones in this sample may be carry-over from other donors' samples.

CDR3 nucleotide sequence: TGCGCCAGCAGCCATGATGAGGGGGAGCAGTACTTC. Its translation is CASSHDEGEQYF. The rearrangement uses TRBV4-1 and TRBJ2-7; D possibly uses TRBD1 or TRBD2 (5 bases each). The CDR3 runs to 12 residues. The ends were cut back, 3 bases at V and 7 bases at J, with 10 bases in the middle. The V gene's germline CDR1 is MGHRA and CDR2 YSYEKL.